The rows below give T cell receptor beta chains drawn from one sample of a study of blood T cell repertoires in COVID-19. Sequencing was performed with immunoSEQ multiplex PCR; in TCRdb, only in-frame clones are kept and a portion is missing. The sample includes 97,000 or so clones, around 82% of them seen just once. The sample taken for sequencing was peripheral blood. The receptors shown here come from a man in his 70s with active or convalescent COVID-19. Each CDR3 is given with its conserved first and last residue. The order of the fields is J gene, clone size, D gene, V gene, CDR3 protein, CDR3 DNA. D genes are given only for firm matches. A row's size may be missing; if present it is once, few, many or a size class.

j_call: TRBJ1-1
clone_size: NA
d_call: TRBD1
v_call: TRBV11-2
cdr3_aa: CASSFRRGRAFF
cdr3_nt: TGTGCCAGCAGCTTCCGAAGGGGGCGAGCTTTCTTT

j_call: TRBJ1-3
clone_size: once
d_call: NA
v_call: TRBV18
cdr3_aa: CASSPGTPSGNTIYF
cdr3_nt: TGTGCCAGCTCACCCGGGACACCTTCTGGAAACACCATATATTTT

j_call: TRBJ1-1
clone_size: NA
d_call: NA
v_call: TRBV6-2/TRBV6-3
cdr3_aa: CASSYGGYEAFF
cdr3_nt: TGTGCCAGCAGTTATGGGGGCTACGAAGCTTTCTTT

j_call: TRBJ2-7
clone_size: once
d_call: TRBD1
v_call: TRBV7-2
cdr3_aa: CASSLEQGEKPTYEQYF
cdr3_nt: TGTGCCAGCAGCTTAGAACAGGGGGAGAAACCAACCTACGAGCAGTACTTC

j_call: TRBJ1-4
clone_size: once
d_call: NA
v_call: TRBV5-1
cdr3_aa: CASRWGLNEKLFF
cdr3_nt: TGCGCCAGCAGGTGGGGCCTTAATGAAAAACTGTTTTTT

j_call: TRBJ2-7
clone_size: NA
d_call: TRBD2
v_call: TRBV15
cdr3_aa: CATSSHIGGGRYEQYF
cdr3_nt: TGTGCCACCAGCTCCCATATCGGGGGGGGGCGATACGAGCAGTACTTC

j_call: TRBJ1-2
clone_size: NA
d_call: TRBD1
v_call: TRBV3-1/TRBV3-2
cdr3_aa: CASSQPGTAANYGYTF
cdr3_nt: TGTGCCAGCAGCCAACCCGGGACAGCAGCTAACTATGGCTACACCTTC

j_call: TRBJ2-1
clone_size: few
d_call: NA
v_call: TRBV5-1
cdr3_aa: CASSSPPGLANNEQFF
cdr3_nt: TGCGCCAGCAGCTCGCCTCCGGGACTGGCAAACAATGAGCAGTTCTTC

j_call: TRBJ2-7
clone_size: few
d_call: NA
v_call: TRBV9
cdr3_aa: CASSVATVPTYEQYF
cdr3_nt: TGTGCCAGCAGCGTAGCGACAGTCCCTACCTACGAGCAGTACTTC

j_call: TRBJ2-3
clone_size: NA
d_call: TRBD2
v_call: TRBV7-9
cdr3_aa: CASSYRPSGEADTQYF
cdr3_nt: TGTGCCAGCAGCTACAGACCTAGCGGGGAAGCAGATACGCAGTATTTT

j_call: TRBJ2-7
clone_size: NA
d_call: NA
v_call: TRBV7-9
cdr3_aa: CASSLSYEQYF
cdr3_nt: TGTGCCAGCAGCCTTTCCTACGAGCAGTACTTC

j_call: TRBJ1-1
clone_size: NA
d_call: TRBD1
v_call: TRBV5-8
cdr3_aa: CASSRYRGGNTEAFF
cdr3_nt: TGTGCCAGCAGCCGTTACAGGGGCGGGAACACTGAAGCTTTCTTT

j_call: TRBJ2-7
clone_size: NA
d_call: TRBD1
v_call: TRBV9
cdr3_aa: CASSGQGYEQYF
cdr3_nt: TGTGCCAGCAGCGGACAGGGCTACGAGCAGTACTTC

j_call: TRBJ2-1
clone_size: few
d_call: TRBD2
v_call: TRBV20-1
cdr3_aa: CRLAGPNEQFF
cdr3_nt: TGCAGACTAGCGGGGCCCAATGAGCAGTTCTTC

j_call: TRBJ2-7
clone_size: NA
d_call: NA
v_call: TRBV6-1
cdr3_aa: CASSENPRGEQYF
cdr3_nt: TGTGCCAGCAGTGAAAACCCCAGGGGCGAGCAGTACTTC

j_call: TRBJ1-5
clone_size: NA
d_call: NA
v_call: TRBV19
cdr3_aa: CASSNPRVSNQPQHF
cdr3_nt: TGTGCCAGTAGTAACCCCAGGGTAAGCAATCAGCCCCAGCATTTT

j_call: TRBJ1-2
clone_size: NA
d_call: TRBD1
v_call: TRBV4-2
cdr3_aa: CASSPPDQGASGYTF
cdr3_nt: TGTGCCAGCAGCCCCCCGGACCAGGGGGCAAGTGGCTACACCTTC

j_call: TRBJ2-5
clone_size: NA
d_call: NA
v_call: TRBV5-1
cdr3_aa: CASSSGLETQYF
cdr3_nt: TGCGCCAGCAGCTCCGGACTAGAGACCCAGTACTTC

j_call: TRBJ1-5
clone_size: NA
d_call: TRBD1
v_call: TRBV18
cdr3_aa: CASSLTGGGNQPQHF
cdr3_nt: TGTGCCAGCTCCCTCACAGGGGGCGGCAATCAGCCCCAGCATTTT

j_call: TRBJ2-1
clone_size: NA
d_call: TRBD2
v_call: TRBV6-1
cdr3_aa: CASSAYRDYRSYNEQFF
cdr3_nt: TGTGCCAGCAGTGCATACCGGGACTATAGGTCCTACAATGAGCAGTTCTTC

j_call: TRBJ2-1
clone_size: NA
d_call: NA
v_call: TRBV7-6
cdr3_aa: CASSLSADRGLEQFF
cdr3_nt: TGTGCCAGCAGCTTATCGGCTGACAGAGGCCTTGAGCAGTTCTTC

j_call: TRBJ2-1
clone_size: NA
d_call: TRBD1
v_call: TRBV5-1
cdr3_aa: CASSRQGAQGEQFF
cdr3_nt: TGCGCCAGCAGTCGCCAGGGGGCTCAGGGAGAGCAGTTCTTC

j_call: TRBJ1-2
clone_size: NA
d_call: TRBD1
v_call: TRBV15
cdr3_aa: CATSRDRGQRTGDGYTF
cdr3_nt: TGTGCCACCAGCAGAGATAGGGGACAAAGGACAGGGGATGGCTACACCTTC

j_call: TRBJ1-2
clone_size: few
d_call: TRBD1
v_call: TRBV6-5
cdr3_aa: CASSRQGVAGYTF
cdr3_nt: TGTGCCAGCAGTCGACAGGGAGTTGCGGGCTACACCTTC

j_call: TRBJ1-1
clone_size: NA
d_call: NA
v_call: TRBV18
cdr3_aa: CASSPRGTETEAFF
cdr3_nt: TGTGCCAGCTCACCACGAGGGACTGAGACTGAAGCTTTCTTT

j_call: TRBJ1-3
clone_size: NA
d_call: NA
v_call: TRBV10-3
cdr3_aa: CATGRGNSGNTIYF
cdr3_nt: TGTGCCACGGGGAGGGGGAACTCTGGAAACACCATATATTTT

j_call: TRBJ2-7
clone_size: NA
d_call: NA
v_call: TRBV7-9
cdr3_aa: CASSEALDYEQYF
cdr3_nt: TGTGCCAGCAGCGAAGCACTAGACTACGAGCAGTACTTC

j_call: TRBJ2-3
clone_size: NA
d_call: TRBD1
v_call: TRBV30
cdr3_aa: CAWIRGSASTDTQYF
cdr3_nt: TGTGCCTGGATCAGGGGGTCCGCTAGCACAGATACGCAGTATTTT

j_call: TRBJ1-3
clone_size: NA
d_call: NA
v_call: TRBV5-8
cdr3_aa: CASSRLGHSGNTIYF
cdr3_nt: TGTGCCAGCAGCCGTCTAGGACACTCTGGAAACACCATATATTTT

j_call: TRBJ2-1
clone_size: once
d_call: TRBD2
v_call: TRBV9
cdr3_aa: CASSVVPSGGRSSYNEQFF
cdr3_nt: TGTGCCAGCAGCGTAGTCCCCAGCGGGGGGCGTAGCTCCTACAATGAGCAGTTCTTC

j_call: TRBJ2-1
clone_size: NA
d_call: TRBD2
v_call: TRBV7-3
cdr3_aa: CASSPRSAVPGLAGGTYNEQFF
cdr3_nt: TGTGCCAGCAGCCCCCGTAGCGCCGTGCCGGGACTAGCGGGGGGTACGTACAATGAGCAGTTCTTC

j_call: TRBJ2-3
clone_size: NA
d_call: TRBD2
v_call: TRBV4-3
cdr3_aa: CASSQKLAGADTQYF
cdr3_nt: TGCGCCAGCAGCCAAAAACTAGCGGGGGCAGATACGCAGTATTTT

j_call: TRBJ2-2
clone_size: NA
d_call: NA
v_call: TRBV6-5
cdr3_aa: CASSYSGGRGGELFF
cdr3_nt: TGTGCCAGCAGTTACTCGGGGGGGCGCGGCGGGGAGCTGTTTTTT

j_call: TRBJ1-1
clone_size: once
d_call: NA
v_call: TRBV6-5
cdr3_aa: CASSHPVGVHTEAFF
cdr3_nt: TGTGCCAGCAGCCACCCGGTAGGGGTGCACACTGAAGCTTTCTTT

j_call: TRBJ1-5
clone_size: NA
d_call: NA
v_call: TRBV19
cdr3_aa: CASSPGNQPQHF
cdr3_nt: TGTGCCAGTAGTCCCGGCAATCAGCCCCAGCATTTT

j_call: TRBJ2-7
clone_size: NA
d_call: TRBD2
v_call: TRBV2
cdr3_aa: CASSEGGIGPKQYF
cdr3_nt: TGTGCCAGCAGTGAGGGAGGGATCGGGCCAAAGCAGTACTTC

j_call: TRBJ1-2
clone_size: NA
d_call: TRBD1
v_call: TRBV30
cdr3_aa: CAWGFQGAYGYTF
cdr3_nt: TGTGCCTGGGGGTTTCAGGGGGCCTATGGCTACACCTTC

j_call: TRBJ2-3
clone_size: NA
d_call: NA
v_call: TRBV6-5
cdr3_aa: CASSYAAGDPDYF
cdr3_nt: TGTGCCAGCAGCTACGCGGCAGGGGATCCAGACTATTTT

j_call: TRBJ2-3
clone_size: NA
d_call: NA
v_call: TRBV7-6
cdr3_aa: CASSLLTREGAGMNTQYF
cdr3_nt: TGTGCCAGCAGCTTACTAACGAGAGAAGGGGCTGGGATGAATACGCAGTATTTT

j_call: TRBJ2-7
clone_size: NA
d_call: TRBD2
v_call: TRBV7-2
cdr3_aa: CASSWGGSEYEQYF
cdr3_nt: TGTGCCAGCAGCTGGGGGGGATCGGAATACGAGCAGTACTTC

j_call: TRBJ1-1
clone_size: NA
d_call: NA
v_call: TRBV6-5
cdr3_aa: CASRAQWFDVTEAFF
cdr3_nt: TGTGCCAGCAGAGCACAGTGGTTTGATGTCACTGAAGCTTTCTTT

j_call: TRBJ1-6
clone_size: NA
d_call: NA
v_call: TRBV10-3
cdr3_aa: CAISGGGPFETNSPLHF
cdr3_nt: TGTGCCATCAGTGGGGGGGGGCCTTTTGAAACAAATTCACCCCTCCACTTT

j_call: TRBJ2-5
clone_size: NA
d_call: TRBD1
v_call: TRBV29-1
cdr3_aa: CSGGRDRGETQYF
cdr3_nt: TGCAGCGGGGGCCGGGACAGGGGAGAGACCCAGTACTTC

j_call: TRBJ2-7
clone_size: NA
d_call: TRBD2
v_call: TRBV19
cdr3_aa: CASSTDSGGAYEQYF
cdr3_nt: TGTGCCAGTAGTACGGATAGCGGGGGGGCCTACGAGCAGTACTTC

j_call: TRBJ1-5
clone_size: NA
d_call: NA
v_call: TRBV27
cdr3_aa: CASKPGHISNQPQHF
cdr3_nt: TGTGCCAGCAAACCGGGACACATTAGCAATCAGCCCCAGCATTTT

j_call: TRBJ2-3
clone_size: NA
d_call: NA
v_call: TRBV5-4
cdr3_aa: CASSSARARGTDTQYF
cdr3_nt: TGTGCCAGCAGCTCAGCCAGGGCGCGAGGCACAGATACGCAGTATTTT

j_call: TRBJ1-1
clone_size: NA
d_call: TRBD1
v_call: TRBV3-1/TRBV3-2
cdr3_aa: CASSLQGAPNTEAFF
cdr3_nt: TGTGCCAGCAGCCTTCAGGGGGCTCCGAACACTGAAGCTTTCTTT

j_call: TRBJ2-5
clone_size: NA
d_call: TRBD2
v_call: TRBV6-6
cdr3_aa: CASSRLLAGGPETQYF
cdr3_nt: TGTGCCAGCAGTCGACTCCTAGCGGGGGGGCCGGAGACCCAGTACTTC

j_call: TRBJ2-5
clone_size: NA
d_call: TRBD2
v_call: TRBV11-2
cdr3_aa: CASSPSGVKYF
cdr3_nt: TGTGCCAGCAGCCCTAGCGGGGTAAAGTACTTC

j_call: TRBJ1-4
clone_size: NA
d_call: TRBD1
v_call: TRBV30
cdr3_aa: CAWSAGQGGEKLFF
cdr3_nt: TGTGCCTGGAGTGCCGGACAGGGTGGAGAAAAACTGTTTTTT

j_call: TRBJ2-5
clone_size: once
d_call: TRBD2
v_call: TRBV11-2
cdr3_aa: CASSPIGTSGGTQYF
cdr3_nt: TGTGCCAGCAGCCCCATTGGGACTAGCGGGGGGACCCAGTACTTC

j_call: TRBJ1-2
clone_size: once
d_call: NA
v_call: TRBV19
cdr3_aa: CASSRYPREGGYTF
cdr3_nt: TGTGCCAGTAGTAGATACCCGCGGGAGGGTGGCTACACCTTC

j_call: TRBJ1-1
clone_size: NA
d_call: NA
v_call: TRBV6-5
cdr3_aa: CASSWGQNTEAFF
cdr3_nt: TGTGCCAGCAGTTGGGGCCAGAACACTGAAGCTTTCTTT

j_call: TRBJ1-5
clone_size: NA
d_call: TRBD1
v_call: TRBV5-4
cdr3_aa: CASSIQGSNQPQHF
cdr3_nt: TGTGCCAGCAGTATACAGGGGAGCAATCAGCCCCAGCATTTT

j_call: TRBJ2-3
clone_size: few
d_call: TRBD2
v_call: TRBV5-1
cdr3_aa: CASSLSGGGDTQYF
cdr3_nt: TGCGCCAGCAGCCTTAGCGGGGGGGGCGATACGCAGTATTTT

j_call: TRBJ2-1
clone_size: NA
d_call: NA
v_call: TRBV11-2
cdr3_aa: CASSAYRVVNDEQFF
cdr3_nt: TGTGCCAGCAGCGCCTACAGGGTGGTAAATGATGAGCAGTTCTTC

j_call: TRBJ1-4
clone_size: NA
d_call: NA
v_call: TRBV6-6
cdr3_aa: CASTLQGREKLFF
cdr3_nt: TGTGCCAGCACGTTACAGGGTAGGGAAAAACTGTTTTTT

j_call: TRBJ1-1
clone_size: NA
d_call: NA
v_call: TRBV25-1
cdr3_aa: CASSASGAGRTEAFF
cdr3_nt: TGTGCCAGCAGTGCCTCAGGAGCGGGAAGGACTGAAGCTTTCTTT

j_call: TRBJ1-5
clone_size: NA
d_call: TRBD1
v_call: TRBV6-5
cdr3_aa: CASGQGFRWAPQHF
cdr3_nt: TGTGCCAGCGGACAGGGTTTCCGGTGGGCGCCCCAGCATTTT